This T cell receptor (beta chain) comes out of a study of PD-L1 blockade in urothelial cancer. Libraries were prepared by immunoSEQ multiplex PCR; TCRdb keeps only in-frame clonotypes and omits some of them. The sample yields roughly 87,000 clones, about nine tenths seen once. Trimming cost V 1 base and J 4 bases, with 14 bases left between them. Germline CDR1 reads PRHDT; CDR2 reads FYEKMQ (reference sequence). This CDR3 comprises 15 residues. The V call is TRBV13, the J call TRBJ2-7; perhaps TRBD1 as D (6 bases). The material sequenced was PBMCs, taken around atezolizumab (anti-PD-L1) treatment. The sequence derives from a woman in her 70s with urothelial cancer. CDR3 nucleotides: TGTGCCAGCAGCTTAGTGAACAGGGTGAGGTACGAGCAGTACTTC. The encoded protein is CASSLVNRVRYEQYF.